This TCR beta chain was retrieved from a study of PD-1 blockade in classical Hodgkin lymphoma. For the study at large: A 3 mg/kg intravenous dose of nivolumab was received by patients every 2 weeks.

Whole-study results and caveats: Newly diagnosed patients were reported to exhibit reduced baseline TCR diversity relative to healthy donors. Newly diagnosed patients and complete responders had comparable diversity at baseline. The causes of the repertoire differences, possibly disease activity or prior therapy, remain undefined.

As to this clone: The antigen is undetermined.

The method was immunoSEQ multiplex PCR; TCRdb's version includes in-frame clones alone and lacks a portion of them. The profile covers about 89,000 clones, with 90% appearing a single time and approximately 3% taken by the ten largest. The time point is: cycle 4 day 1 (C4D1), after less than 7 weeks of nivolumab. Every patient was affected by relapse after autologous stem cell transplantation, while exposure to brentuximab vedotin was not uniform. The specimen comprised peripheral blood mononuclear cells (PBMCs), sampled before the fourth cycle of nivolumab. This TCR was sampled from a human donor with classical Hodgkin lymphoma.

The CDR3 nucleotides are TGTGCCAGCAGCTCCGGACTAGCGGGGGCCAGGACCTACAATGAGCAGTTCTTC. It yields the protein CASSSGLAGARTYNEQFF. This chain joins TRBV7-6 and TRBJ2-1; TRBD2 matches at 13 bases. With 4 bases clipped from V and 2 bases from J, the junction kept 8 bases outside the gene matches. This CDR3 has 18 amino acids. The V gene's germline CDR1 is SGHVS and CDR2 FNYEAQ.